This T cell receptor beta chain was obtained from a study of cytomegalovirus exposure and HLA in healthy donors. Study in general: Clustering assigned 81% of the roughly 370 genotyped donors to the Caucasian-associated ancestry cluster.

Researchers ran the PCR with 60 Vbeta and 13 Jbeta primers. This table comes from immunoSEQ multiplex PCR, and its TCRdb copy is limited to in-frame clones, with some not included. Found here are about 200,000 clones, 75% to 85% of them singletons; the top ten hold approximately 0.4%. Germline trimming cut 0 bases from V and 9 bases from J; bases unmatched to any gene: 6. The CDR3 runs 15 residues. CDR1 is SGHNT and CDR2 is YYREEE in the germline V gene (reference sequence). Sequences were obtained from PBMCs. The sequence was obtained from a male donor in good health and CMV-seropositive. This chain uses TRBV5-4 with TRBJ1-6; TRBD1 aligns across 7 bases. This chain's CDR3 is CASSLVGQAGSPLHF. The CDR3 nucleotides read TGTGCCAGCAGCTTGGTTGGACAGGCCGGTTCACCCCTCCACTTT.